This T cell receptor (beta chain) came from a study of identical twins. General study points: Shared out-of-frame alpha sequences (those common to twins) showed excess low generation probability. Conclusions rested on cross-sectional statistics rather than following the same donors.

Each CDR3 protein is one row after TCRdb ran MiXCR on the 5' RACE reads. The table has fewer than 450,000 distinct CDR3 sequences, around 9% seen once. With regard to this clonotype: Its specificity is unknown.

The CDR3 loop spans 15 amino acids. V trimming: 3 bases; J trimming: 7 bases; junction bases outside the gene matches: 8. The sample consisted of naive T cells sorted from blood. J is TRBJ2-5 and V is TRBV12-3 or TRBV12-4, with TRBD2 identical over 10 bases. The TCR sequence derives from a woman aged 50 to 65 in good health. The CDR3 sequence: CASSFPSGSQGTQYF. The CDR3 nucleotides are TGTGCCAGCAGTTTCCCTAGCGGGAGTCAGGGGACCCAGTACTTC.